This T cell receptor beta chain was observed in a study of cytotoxic CD8 clonotypes in ibrutinib-treated CLL. Study findings and constraints: Sustained-remission and progressing patients diverged in sampling times. Clonality (at baseline) was higher than in age-matched healthy donors and tracked circulating CD8+ T-cell counts.

Trimming shortened V by 3 bases and J by 6 bases, and 20 bases separated the two germline ends. CDR1 is KGHSH and CDR2 is LQKENI in the germline V gene. The CDR3 covers 16 residues. Notes on this clone: The antigen is undetermined.

Using immunoSEQ multiplex PCR, the repertoire was profiled, and TCRdb retains in-frame clones only, with some absent. The table shows about 40,000 clones, with around 63% occurring only once. This chain connects TRBV18 to TRBJ1-1; D unresolved. The specimen was PBMCs, collected at disease progression, from a patient treated with ibrutinib. The sequence was obtained from a human donor with chronic lymphocytic leukemia. The CDR3 DNA reads as TGTGCCAGCTCACCGCCGACTAAGGGATCCCGGCCTGAAGCTTTCTTT. It codes for CASSPPTKGSRPEAFF.